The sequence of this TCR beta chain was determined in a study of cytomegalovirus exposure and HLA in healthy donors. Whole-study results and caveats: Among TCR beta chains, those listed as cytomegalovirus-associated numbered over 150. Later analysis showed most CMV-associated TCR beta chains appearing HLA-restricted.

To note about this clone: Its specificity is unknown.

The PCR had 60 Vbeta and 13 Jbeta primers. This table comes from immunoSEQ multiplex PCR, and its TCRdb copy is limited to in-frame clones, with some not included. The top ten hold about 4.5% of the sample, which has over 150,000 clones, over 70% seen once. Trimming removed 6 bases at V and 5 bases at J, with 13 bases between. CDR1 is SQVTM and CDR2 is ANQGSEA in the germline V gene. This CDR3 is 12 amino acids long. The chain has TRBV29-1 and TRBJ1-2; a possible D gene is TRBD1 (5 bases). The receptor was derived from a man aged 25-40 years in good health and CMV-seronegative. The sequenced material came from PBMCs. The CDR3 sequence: CSVAGPDYGYTF. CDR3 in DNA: TGCAGCGTGGCGGGGCCCGATTATGGCTACACCTTC.